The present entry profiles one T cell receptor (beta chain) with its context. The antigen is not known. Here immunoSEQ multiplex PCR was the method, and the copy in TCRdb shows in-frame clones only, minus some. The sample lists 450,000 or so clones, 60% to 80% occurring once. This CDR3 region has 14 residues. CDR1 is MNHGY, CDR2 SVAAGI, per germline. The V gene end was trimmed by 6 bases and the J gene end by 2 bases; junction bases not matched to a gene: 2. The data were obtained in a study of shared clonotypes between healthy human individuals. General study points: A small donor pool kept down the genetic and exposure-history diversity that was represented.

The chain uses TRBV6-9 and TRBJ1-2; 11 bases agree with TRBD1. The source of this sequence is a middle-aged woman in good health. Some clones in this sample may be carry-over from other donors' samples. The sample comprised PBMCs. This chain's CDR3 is CASSRDRGNYGYTF. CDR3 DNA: TGTGCCAGCAGCCGGGACAGGGGGAACTATGGCTACACCTTC.